A single T cell receptor (beta chain) is shown here with its context. The target of this receptor is not known. No quality values exist for individual bases; no much larger clone is one base distant. This record belongs to a study of cytomegalovirus exposure and HLA in healthy donors (dated by TCRdb to between 2016 and 2019). The study in broad terms: An earlier analysis of roughly 570 of the donors reported 250 to 350 Gb of sequence data and around 120 million unique TCR beta sequences obtained from about 180 million T cells. In a later analysis, previously published TCR beta repertoires from 550 to 750 donors were re-analyzed and high-resolution HLA genotyping was added so that TCR occurrence patterns could be studied. The number of donors typed differed by locus, with roughly 620-640 for A, B, C, DRB1 and DQB1, around 500 for DQA1, 600 to 610 for DPA1, and roughly 450 for DPB1. On average, roughly 240,000 unique TCR beta nucleotide sequences were sequenced per donor among a few hundred genotyped donors of the cohort, with approximately 18% of those sequences being non-productive. The study aimed to test whether signatures of past pathogen exposure could be identified by cataloging public T cell receptors. All discovery cohort repertoires had been generated on a single sequencing platform. In a later genetic analysis, genome-wide SNP genotypes for about three fifths of the roughly 670 donors were used, and that subset was treated as a discovery cohort. The genetic ancestry cluster associated with self-reported Caucasian donors included approximately 85% of the 398 genotyped donors. HLA typing included class I and class II loci at four-digit resolution. An earlier analysis of fewer than 750 of the donors used high-throughput TCR beta sequencing to judge whether each TCR beta V gene segment behaved as functional or pseudogenic. An early release covering about 600 HLA-typed donors comprised roughly 300 gigabases of sequencing data and tens of millions of unique TCR sequences. Roughly 5 DR-DQ haplotypes were treated as single units for association and clustering because of strong linkage in the cohort. High-throughput TCR immunosequencing, statistical association of individual TCRs with disease status, and machine learning were combined to predict cytomegalovirus infection status. Along with the approximately 600-subject first cohort, a separate validation cohort of 120 different subjects was used. Donor age, sex, ethnicity and CMV serostatus were collected together with the repertoire data. The study used immunosequencing to profile the T cell repertoires of approximately 650 subjects and linked those repertoires to cytomegalovirus serostatus. In the later analysis, no new phenotypic data were used to find candidate immune exposures; instead, reliance was placed on TCR beta sequences and their occurrence across donors. The investigation overall reported the following: For the cohort, immune exposure information was limited to CMV serostatus. In a later analysis, TCR association rates were found to vary across HLA loci, with the most associated TCRs seen for DRB1 alleles and the fewest for HLA-C alleles. In vitro tests confirmed that three of the cytomegalovirus-associated TCR beta chains recognize cytomegalovirus antigens. A later analysis found that HLA-associated TCR beta chains were more clonally expanded and had lower generation probabilities than equally common non-associated chains. Assigning TCR associations to individual alleles was difficult when HLA alleles, especially DR and DQ, strongly co-occurred. It was suggested by the authors that the approach could potentially be generalized to other disease states and immunological phenotypes. A cluster of highly shared sequence variants was judged likely to be a technical artifact of the sequencing pipeline. In a later genetic analysis, fewer N-insertions in productive TCRs were reported among donors in an Asian-associated ancestry cluster than the approximately 710-donor mean. Because counts were too low, roughly 17 rarely observed V segments, including chromosome 9 orphons, were left out of the earlier analysis of some 600 of the donors. A later genetic analysis associated a missense DCLRE1C variant with V-gene and J-gene trimming of TCR beta chains, and an independent cohort replicated the association. The classifier was reported to diagnose cytomegalovirus status with high specificity and sensitivity in both the original and validation cohorts. Presence/absence analyses assumed roughly uniform sequencing depth across donors, an assumption that may not hold. Because the 87-base-pair reads could not distinguish some IMGT-functional V segments, including TRBV6-2 and TRBV6-3, those segments were excluded. In the study, around 160 TCR beta chains were listed as associated with cytomegalovirus. In a later analysis, 16,951 TCR beta sequences were associated with specific HLA alleles at a false discovery rate of 0.05. In an earlier analysis of around 600 of the donors, most TCR beta V segments appeared in productive rearrangements about 87% or about 30% of the time, broadly matching IMGT annotations. A further reported finding was that TCR beta sequences accurately predicted the HLA-A and HLA-B alleles for most subjects in the first cohort. In this cohort, only TCR beta chains were sequenced, and detectable features were limited by the absence of alpha or paired-chain data. Linkage disequilibrium might explain the correlated functional status among segregating V segments, but an unknown experimental factor could not be ruled out. While some public TCRs were present in many individuals, most TCR sequences turned up only very rarely across donors. A later analysis found that most CMV-associated TCR beta chains appeared HLA-restricted, with HLA associations seemingly driven largely by CMV exposure. In a later analysis, several top co-occurrence clusters were reported to appear linked to parvovirus B19, influenza, CMV and Epstein-Barr virus. Because some donors lacked HLA typing at each locus, the association tests relied only on the typed subset.

The cohort comprised several hundred healthy bone marrow donors. At the time of sampling, every cohort member was nominally healthy, though immune exposures that went unrecorded were likely present. The donor tested CMV seronegative and was one of the 352 seronegative cohort members. Each donor provided a peripheral blood sample, and peripheral blood mononuclear cells were used for TCR beta sequencing. The Qiagen DNeasy Blood Extraction Kit was used to extract genomic DNA from the blood cell samples. Library preparation was by the immunoSEQ multiplex PCR assay. For the multiplex PCR, a mixture combining 60 forward primers for TCR Vbeta segments and 13 reverse primers for TCR Jbeta segments was used. A multiplex PCR assay on genomic DNA amplified the CDR3 region of rearranged TCR beta genes. Amplified TCR beta libraries were sequenced as 87-base-pair reads on the Illumina HiSeq System. Regarding the original processing steps: A later analysis counted around 72 million unique TCR beta chains across the 640 or so repertoires, and around 9.9 million of these chains were shared by at least two donors. A nearest-neighbor algorithm error-corrected the raw reads and collapsed the reads into unique sequences, merging closely related sequences to remove PCR and sequencing errors. V, D and J gene segments were assigned by aligning CDR3 sequences to IMGT reference sequences. For a sequence to be retained, at least a six-nucleotide match to both a V gene segment and a J gene segment was required. Rearrangements were called productive when the CDR3 lacked stop codons and stayed in frame with V and J; all others were non-productive. CDR3 was defined by IMGT convention, running from the second conserved V-encoded cysteine to the conserved J-encoded phenylalanine. In an earlier analysis of around 540 of the donors, sequences lacking an unambiguous match to a single V gene segment were excluded. An earlier analysis of some 610 of the donors called V segments functional above 56.7% productive rearrangements and segregating when the between-donor standard deviation exceeded 5%. To diagnose cytomegalovirus status from the catalog of TCR beta chain sequences, a statistical classification framework was built. In a later analysis, V and J genes were assigned by comparing TCR nucleotide sequences against IMGT/GENE-DB human TR gene sequences. The TCRdist pipeline was used in a later analysis to assign CDR3 sequences and most-parsimonious VDJ recombination scenarios. In a later analysis, each TCR beta chain was defined by its CDR3 amino acid sequence together with its V-gene family, and reads without a unique V-gene family were excluded. In a later analysis, approximately 590 highly shared, low-generation-probability nucleotide sequences were removed to address suspected cross-contamination and a sequencing artifact. A later analysis calculated a clonal expansion index for each public chain from normalized within-repertoire ranks of inferred template counts. Generation probabilities in a later analysis came from a VDJ recombination model fitted to out-of-frame rearrangements, and those results were checked against IGoR. In a later analysis, TCR-TCR, TCR-HLA and TCR-CMV co-occurrence was scored with hypergeometric tests, and a repertoire-size bias correction was applied to TCR pairs. A later analysis estimated false discovery rates by permuting HLA or CMV assignments 20 times. A later analysis grouped co-occurring TCRs with DBSCAN, adding TCRdist sequence similarity when clustering within HLA-allele-positive subsets. Repertoires with fewer than 30,000 or more than 120,000 public chains, plus five repertoires with anomalous nucleotide sharing, were excluded from co-occurrence clustering. The table comes from immuneACCESS by way of TCRdb, which keeps in-frame sequences with V and J called. Part of the clones is missing from these tables; in studies checked, under half for an unresolved V gene and the rest for unknown reasons. Clone size and V and J calls were adopted from that table, with D and trimming inferred from the DNA. The sample data list about 150,000 clones, and around 75% of these were observed just once. Around 7% of the sample lies in the top ten.

For CDR1 and CDR2, the germline V gene lists SQVTM and ANQGSEA. Including cysteine and phenylalanine, the CDR3 has 14 amino acids. Here the CDR3 DNA is all that survives: 42 bases in frame from base 1. This clonotype was obtained from a man aged 25-45 years in good health and CMV-seronegative. The sample comprised PBMCs. The chain couples TRBV29-1 to TRBJ2-5; tentative D gene TRBD1, with 8 bases matching. The J call is doubtful: the DNA matches TRBJ2-7 better. The CDR3 region has the sequence CSVVPGGGGYEQYF. The nucleotide sequence reads TGCAGCGTTGTACCAGGGGGCGGGGGCTACGAGCAGTACTTC.